A single T cell receptor (beta chain) is shown here with its context. The target antigen is unknown. A much bigger clone sits one base away, suggesting this may be a read error. The data were obtained in a study of T cells in Graves' hyperthyroidism and ophthalmopathy. Findings and caveats of the study: Among thyroid clonotypes expanded above 0.001, most also appeared in blood. Progression to ophthalmopathy was predicted a median of approximately 6.4 months early.

Amplification of TCR beta CDR3 regions was performed using RNA transcripts as template. Primed by the HTBI set, a first-round RT-PCR was run on the TCR CDR3. TCRdb used MiXCR to reprocess the multiplex PCR reads, holding one entry per CDR3 protein. The sample has about 350,000 distinct CDR3 sequences; about 15% are singletons. Trimming shortened V by 7 bases and J by 9 bases, and 22 bases separated the two germline ends. Germline V lookup: CDR1 MNHNS, CDR2 SASEGT. The CDR3 covers 15 residues. Thyroid ultrasound, orbital computed tomography, clinical symptoms, and serum thyroxine and TRAb underpinned diagnoses.

The clonotype comes from a woman aged 60-70 years with Graves' ophthalmopathy. Source material: blood. The rearrangement uses TRBV6-1 and TRBJ2-1; weak D call: TRBD2 (7 bases). The chain's CDR3 is CASKEGGERRSEQFF. The CDR3 bases are TGTGCCAGCAAAGAGGGGGGGGAGCGGCGTAGTGAGCAGTTCTTC.